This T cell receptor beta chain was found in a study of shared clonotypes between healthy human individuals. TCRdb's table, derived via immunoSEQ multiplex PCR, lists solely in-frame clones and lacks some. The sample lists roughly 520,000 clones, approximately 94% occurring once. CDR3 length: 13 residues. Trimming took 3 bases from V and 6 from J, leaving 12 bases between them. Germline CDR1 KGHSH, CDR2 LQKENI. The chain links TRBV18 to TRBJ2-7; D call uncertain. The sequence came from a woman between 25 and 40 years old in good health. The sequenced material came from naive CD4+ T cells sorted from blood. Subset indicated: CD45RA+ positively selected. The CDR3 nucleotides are TGTGCCAGCTCACCCGAAGAGTCCGGCGAGCAGTACTTC. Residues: CASSPEESGEQYF.